This T cell receptor (beta chain) was identified in a study of identical twins. Study-wide points: Invariant MAIT and iNKT cells could partly confound zero-insertion analyses.

This CDR3 comprises 16 residues. V was clipped by 4 bases and J by 1 base, with 16 bases between them. Germline V gene data show CDR1 as SGHDN and CDR2 as FVKESK. Through template switching, a universal primer site was introduced, and the cDNA contained unique molecular identifiers. TCRdb re-called the 5' RACE reads through MiXCR, storing one row per CDR3 protein. Of 150,000 or so distinct CDR3 sequences detected, under 4.5% appear once; the ten largest clones hold 7.5% to 8.5%. All donors were healthy, and all were Caucasian. This clonotype has ten or more counts. Antigen unknown. Sequencing used memory T cells sorted from blood. The chain carries TRBV14 and TRBJ2-5, with D maybe TRBD2 (6 bases). The TCR sequence derives from a man between 18 and 29 years old in good health. DNA for the CDR3: TGTGCCAGCAGCCGGGGACTTTCTGGACTCCAAGAGACCCAGTACTTC. Translation gives CASSRGLSGLQETQYF.